This T cell receptor (beta chain) was captured in a study of blood T cells in healthy people across ages (dated by TCRdb to the mid-2010s). Notes on the research overall: In model experiments, template switching captured roughly one uniquely barcoded TCR beta cDNA molecule for every two T cells. The study measured age-related changes in TCR beta repertoire diversity using deep sequencing normalized with unique cDNA molecular identifiers. Donors were grouped into four age groups: young (average approximately 15 years), middle-aged (over 35), aged (about 59) and long-lived (just over 80). To avoid experimental bias, donors of different ages were spread randomly across the sequencing lanes. Two additional independent replicas of 1 million unique cDNA reads from the same blood draw were analyzed for two donors (one aged 18 to 30 and one aged 80 or older). General conclusions and limits of the study: Estimates of total diversity from one million sequenced T cells were regarded as lower bounds and underestimates. The long-lived group showed more naive CD4+ T cells, fewer expanded clones and increased TCR diversity than the aged group, suggesting age selection. Because profiling used bulk unsorted PBMCs, naive and antigen-experienced compartments could not be compared conclusively. Observed TCR beta diversity per million T cells fell roughly linearly with age, and a significant reduction was already apparent by age roughly 41. Donor CMV infection status was unknown, potentially confounding age-related changes in expanded clonotypes. A strong correlation was found between observed TCR beta diversity and the percentage of naive T cells measured by flow cytometry.

This clonotype has ten or more counts. No cognate antigen has been identified for it. The sample holds no much larger clone one base away, and base qualities are not on file. Libraries were made using 5' RACE. TCRdb records Illumina HiSeq 2500 as the sequencer. A second PCR of roughly 7 to 11 cycles was run with a J-beta primer mix and a sample-barcoded 5' primer. A template-switch 5' adaptor carrying 12 random nucleotides introduced a unique molecular identifier onto each TCR beta cDNA molecule. Each sample yielded at least 3 million CDR3-containing paired-end reads. First-strand cDNA was synthesized from all RNA with the Mint cDNA synthesis kit, primed by a TRBC-specific oligonucleotide. All cDNA was treated with uracil-DNA glycosylase and then went through a first 18-cycle PCR with the universal primers M1SS and BC2_uni_R. Per the source publication's procedure: For normalization, 1 million high-quality reads were randomly selected from each sample, with every read carrying a distinct molecular identifier. Reads with shared molecular identifiers were discarded instead of being binned into consensus sequences. MiTCR, set to a Q25 quality threshold and the strictest error-elimination algorithm, was used for CDR3 identification, clonotype clustering and error correction. A nonparametric unseen species model with Euler transformation was used to estimate a lower bound on total TCR beta diversity. The public reads were run again by TCRdb, first through fastp at Q25 and then through MiXCR, and only productive beta chains were kept. Under each unique CDR3 protein, matching rows form one entry showing the most common genes and DNA. TCRdb, not the authors, supplied the V and J calls. The sample table lists 630,000 or so distinct CDR3 sequences, approximately 30% of them with a count of one. The ten largest clones represent approximately 15% of the sample.

Systemically healthy Caucasian individuals from Russia, 39 in total and aged roughly 6 to 90 years, were included as donors. Approximately 11 milliliters of peripheral blood were drawn from each donor into EDTA-treated Vacutainer tubes. PBMCs were isolated by Ficoll-Paque density-gradient centrifugation, with at least 7 million obtained per sample. Total RNA, at least 6 micrograms per sample, was extracted from PBMCs with Trizol reagent. For every donor, flow cytometry on a PBMC aliquot measured the percentage of naive CD45RAhigh/CD27high T cells. Trimming at the junction amounts to 0 bases on V and 6 bases on J, and the germline ends lie 5 bases apart. From cysteine to phenylalanine, the CDR3 is 12 amino acids long. Of all the DNA, just the CDR3 is kept, 36 bases in frame from base 1. In the germline V gene, CDR1 corresponds to MGHDK and CDR2 to SYGVNS.

The sequence joins TRBV25-1 to TRBJ1-2, with no confident D gene call. The TCR was taken from a woman older than 75 in good health. Donor details come from another sample of the same person, matched by shared clones. Material for sequencing was blood. The CDR3 is CASSEYRNGYTF. Here is the DNA: TGTGCCAGCAGTGAATATAGGAATGGCTACACCTTC.